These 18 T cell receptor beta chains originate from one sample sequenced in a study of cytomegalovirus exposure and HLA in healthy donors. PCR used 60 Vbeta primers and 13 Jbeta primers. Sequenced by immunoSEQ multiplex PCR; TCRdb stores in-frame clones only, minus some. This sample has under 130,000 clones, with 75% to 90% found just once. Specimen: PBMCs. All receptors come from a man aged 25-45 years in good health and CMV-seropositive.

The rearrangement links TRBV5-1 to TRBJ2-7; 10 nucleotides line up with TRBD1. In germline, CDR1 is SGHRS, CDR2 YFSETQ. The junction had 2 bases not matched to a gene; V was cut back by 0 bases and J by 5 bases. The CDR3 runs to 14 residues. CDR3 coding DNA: TGCGCCAGCAGCTTGGCCGGGACAGGGGACGAGCAGTACTTC. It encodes CASSLAGTGDEQYF.

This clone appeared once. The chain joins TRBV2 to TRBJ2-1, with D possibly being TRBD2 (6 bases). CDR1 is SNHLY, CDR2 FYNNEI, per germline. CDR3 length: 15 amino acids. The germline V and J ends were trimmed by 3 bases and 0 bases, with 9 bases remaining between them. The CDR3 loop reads CASSDGGSSYNEQFF. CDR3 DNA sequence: TGTGCCAGCAGTGATGGAGGGAGCTCCTACAATGAGCAGTTCTTC.

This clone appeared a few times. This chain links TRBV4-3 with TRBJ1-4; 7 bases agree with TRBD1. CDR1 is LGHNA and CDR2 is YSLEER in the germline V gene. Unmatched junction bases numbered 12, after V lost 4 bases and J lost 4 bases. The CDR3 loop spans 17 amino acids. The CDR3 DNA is TGCGCCAGCAGCCTGATCGACAGGGAGGATGATAATGAAAAACTGTTTTTT. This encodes CASSLIDREDDNEKLFF.

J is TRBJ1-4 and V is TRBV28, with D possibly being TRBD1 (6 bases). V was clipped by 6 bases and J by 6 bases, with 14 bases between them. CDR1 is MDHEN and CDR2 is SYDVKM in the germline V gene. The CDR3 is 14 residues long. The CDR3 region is CASRPTGLDEKLFF. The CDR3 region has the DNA TGTGCCAGCAGGCCAACAGGGCTGGATGAAAAACTGTTTTTT.

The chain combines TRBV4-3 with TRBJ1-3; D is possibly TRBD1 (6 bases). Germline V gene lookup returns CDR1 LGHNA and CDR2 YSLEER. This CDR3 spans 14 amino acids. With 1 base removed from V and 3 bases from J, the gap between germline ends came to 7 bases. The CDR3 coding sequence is TGCGCCAGCAGCCAAGTACAGGGTGGAAACACCATATATTTT. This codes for CASSQVQGGNTIYF.

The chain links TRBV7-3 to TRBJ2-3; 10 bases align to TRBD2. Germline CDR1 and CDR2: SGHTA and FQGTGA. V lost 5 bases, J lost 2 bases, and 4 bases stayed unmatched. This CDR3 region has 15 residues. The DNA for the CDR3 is TGTGCCAGCAGCCCGGGACTAGCGATCACAGATACGCAGTATTTT. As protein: CASSPGLAITDTQYF.

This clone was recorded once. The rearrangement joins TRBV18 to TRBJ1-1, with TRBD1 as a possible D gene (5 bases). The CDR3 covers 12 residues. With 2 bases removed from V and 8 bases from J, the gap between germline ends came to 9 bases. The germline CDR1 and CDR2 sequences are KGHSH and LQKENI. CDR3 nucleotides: TGTGCCAGCTCACCAAGGCAGGGAGAAGCTTTCTTT. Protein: CASSPRQGEAFF.

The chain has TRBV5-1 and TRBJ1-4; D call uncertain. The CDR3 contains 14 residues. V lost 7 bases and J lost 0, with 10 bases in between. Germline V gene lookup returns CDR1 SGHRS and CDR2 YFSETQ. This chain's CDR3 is CASGLTATNEKLFF. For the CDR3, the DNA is TGCGCCAGCGGACTAACGGCAACTAATGAAAAACTGTTTTTT.

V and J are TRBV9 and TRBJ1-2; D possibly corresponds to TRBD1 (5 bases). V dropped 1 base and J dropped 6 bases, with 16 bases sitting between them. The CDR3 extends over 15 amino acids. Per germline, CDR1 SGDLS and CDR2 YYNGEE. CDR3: CASSVSVGGSDGYTF. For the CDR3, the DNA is TGTGCCAGCAGCGTAAGCGTGGGGGGTTCGGATGGCTACACCTTC.

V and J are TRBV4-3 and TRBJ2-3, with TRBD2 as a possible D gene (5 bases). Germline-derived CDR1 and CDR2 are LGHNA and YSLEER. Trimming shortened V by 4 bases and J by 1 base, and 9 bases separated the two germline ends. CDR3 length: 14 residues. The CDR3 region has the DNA TGCGCCAGCAGCCCCGGGGTGCGCACAGATACGCAGTATTTT. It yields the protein CASSPGVRTDTQYF.

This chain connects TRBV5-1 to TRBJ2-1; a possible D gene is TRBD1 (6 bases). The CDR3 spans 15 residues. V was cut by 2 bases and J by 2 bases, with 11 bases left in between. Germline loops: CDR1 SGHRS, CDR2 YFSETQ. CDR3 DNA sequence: TGCGCCAGCAGCTTTGAGGGGGTCACCTACAATGAGCAGTTCTTC. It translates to CASSFEGVTYNEQFF.

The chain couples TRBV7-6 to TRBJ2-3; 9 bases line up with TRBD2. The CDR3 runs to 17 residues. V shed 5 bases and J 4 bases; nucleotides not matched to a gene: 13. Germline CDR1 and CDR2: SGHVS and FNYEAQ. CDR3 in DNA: TGTGCCAGCAGCCCCCTGAGGCCGGGACTAGCTTCAGATACGCAGTATTTT. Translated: CASSPLRPGLASDTQYF. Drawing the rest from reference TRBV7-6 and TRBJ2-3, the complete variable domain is GAGVSQSPRYKVTKRGQDVALRCDPISGHVSLYWYRQALGQGPEFLTYFNYEAQQDKSGLPNDRFSAERPEGSISTLTIQRTEQRDSAMYRCASSPLRPGLASDTQYFGPGTRLTVL.

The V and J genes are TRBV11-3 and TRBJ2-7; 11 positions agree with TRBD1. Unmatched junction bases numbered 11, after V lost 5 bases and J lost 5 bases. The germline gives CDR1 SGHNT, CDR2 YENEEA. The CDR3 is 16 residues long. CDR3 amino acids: CASSSSGTGGSHEQYF. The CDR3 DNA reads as TGTGCCAGCAGCAGCTCCGGGACAGGGGGATCCCACGAGCAGTACTTC.

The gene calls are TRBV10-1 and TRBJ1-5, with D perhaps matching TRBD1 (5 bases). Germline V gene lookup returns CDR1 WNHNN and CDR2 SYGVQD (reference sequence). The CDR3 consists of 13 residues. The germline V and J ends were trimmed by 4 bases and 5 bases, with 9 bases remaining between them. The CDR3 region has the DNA TGCGCCAGCAGTGTATCCAGGGATCAGCCCCAGCATTTT. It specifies CASSVSRDQPQHF.

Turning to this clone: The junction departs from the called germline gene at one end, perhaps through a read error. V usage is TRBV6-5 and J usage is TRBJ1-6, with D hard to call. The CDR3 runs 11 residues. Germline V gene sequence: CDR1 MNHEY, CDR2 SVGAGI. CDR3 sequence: CASRYSGELHF. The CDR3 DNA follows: TGTGCCAGCAGGTACTCCGGGGAGCTCCACTTT.

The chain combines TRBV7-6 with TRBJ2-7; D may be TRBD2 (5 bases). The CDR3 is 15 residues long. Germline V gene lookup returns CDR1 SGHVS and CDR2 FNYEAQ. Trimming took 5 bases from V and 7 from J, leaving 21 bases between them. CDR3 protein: CASSTNVAPGGEQYF. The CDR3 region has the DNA TGTGCCAGCAGCACCAACGTAGCCCCAGGAGGAGAGCAGTACTTC. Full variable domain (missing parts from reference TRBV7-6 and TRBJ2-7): GAGVSQSPRYKVTKRGQDVALRCDPISGHVSLYWYRQALGQGPEFLTYFNYEAQQDKSGLPNDRFSAERPEGSISTLTIQRTEQRDSAMYRCASSTNVAPGGEQYFGPGTRLTVT.

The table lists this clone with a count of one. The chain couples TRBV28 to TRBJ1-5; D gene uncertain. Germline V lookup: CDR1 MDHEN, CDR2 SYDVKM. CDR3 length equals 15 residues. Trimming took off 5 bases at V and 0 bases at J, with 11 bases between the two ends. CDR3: CASSRRLNSNQPQHF. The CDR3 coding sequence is TGTGCCAGCAGTCGCCGGTTAAATAGCAATCAGCCCCAGCATTTT. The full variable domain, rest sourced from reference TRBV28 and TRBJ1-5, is DVKVTQSSRYLVKRTGEKVFLECVQDMDHENMFWYRQDPGLGLRLIYFSYDVKMKEKGDIPEGYSVSREKKERFSLILESASTNQTSMYLCASSRRLNSNQPQHFGDGTRLSIL.

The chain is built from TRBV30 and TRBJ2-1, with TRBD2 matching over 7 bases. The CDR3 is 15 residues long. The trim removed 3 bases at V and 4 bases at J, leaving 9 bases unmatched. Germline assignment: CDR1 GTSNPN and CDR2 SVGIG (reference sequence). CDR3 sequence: CAWRGREGRYNEQFF. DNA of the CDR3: TGTGCCTGGAGGGGTAGGGAGGGGAGATACAATGAGCAGTTCTTC. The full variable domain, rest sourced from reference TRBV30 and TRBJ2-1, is SQTIHQWPATLVQPVGSPLSLECTVEGTSNPNLYWYRQAAGRGLQLLFYSVGIGQISSEVPQNLSASRPQDRQFILSSKKLLLSDSGFYLCAWRGREGRYNEQFFGPGTRLTVL.